The present entry profiles one T cell receptor (beta chain) with its context. CDR1 is MDHEN, CDR2 SYDVKM, per germline. With 10 bases clipped from V and 1 base from J, the junction kept 9 bases outside the gene matches. The CDR3 sequence is 15 residues long. Generated by immunoSEQ multiplex PCR, the TCRdb table keeps only in-frame clones and is missing some. The table lists around 1.9 million clones, more than 85% of them singletons. These data belong to a study of shared clonotypes between healthy human individuals. About the study: Every donor yielded three CD4 naive, three CD4 memory, two CD8 naive and one CD8 memory plate.

Naive CD8 cells lacked CD45RO, underwent positive selection for CCR7 and left out terminally differentiated effector memory CD45RA+ cells. The clonotype originates from a man younger than 30 in good health. Some clones in this sample may be carry-over from other donors' samples. The source material was naive CD8+ T cells from PBMCs. This rearrangement joins TRBV28 to TRBJ2-7, with TRBD2 identical over 11 bases. The CDR3 sequence is CATKLTSGSSYEQYF. CDR3 DNA: TGTGCCACCAAACTTACTAGCGGGAGTTCCTACGAGCAGTACTTC.